The present entry profiles one TCR beta chain with its context. The final CDR3 position lacks the conserved phenylalanine or tryptophan, pointing to a likely read error. The data stem from a study of tumor-infiltrating lymphocytes in primary liver carcinoma. This CDR3 spans 14 amino acids. V was pared by 6 bases and J by 2 bases, with 6 bases of the junction left unmatched. The germline gives CDR1 PRHDT, CDR2 FYEKMQ (reference sequence). Reverse transcription of 500 to 650 ng total RNA with a constant-region primer produced TCR beta cDNA. Library construction for TCR beta comprised three nested multiplex PCR rounds performed with slightly modified ARM-PCR. Use of TRBV1-TRBV30 forward primers with a C-beta reverse primer characterized the first two PCR rounds, which lasted around 9 cycles each. One entry per CDR3 protein results from TCRdb running MiXCR on the multiplex PCR reads. The sample carries 20,000 to 25,000 distinct CDR3 sequences, around 77% recorded once.

Both RNA and DNA were isolated together from around 20-30 mg of bulk tissue that had not been sorted. This sequence originates from a woman in her twenties or thirties with primary liver carcinoma and hepatitis B virus infection. The V gene is TRBV13, the J gene TRBJ1-1, with 7 bases matching TRBD1. Sequencing was performed on liver tumor tissue from sampling region 5. Subset described: tumor region T5, tumor centre. Written as DNA, the CDR3 is TGTGCCAGCAGGACAGGGTATGCAAACACTGAAGCTTTCTCT. Translation: CASRTGYANTEAFS.